These T cell receptor beta chains were read from a single sample in a study of STAT5B mutations in CD4+ large granular lymphocyte leukemia. Here immunoSEQ multiplex PCR was the method, and the copy in TCRdb shows in-frame clones only, minus some. The sample holds about 29,000 clones, 65% to 85% seen once. Sequenced material: CD4+ T cells from blood buffy coats. These receptors all stem from a human donor in good health. CDR3s include the opening cysteine and the closing phenylalanine or tryptophan. The D gene is left open where the match is weak. Size is omitted from some rows. Given values are once, few, many or a class for expanded clones.

j_gene,v_gene,abundance,d_gene,CDR3nt,CDR3aa
TRBJ2-7,TRBV14,NA,NA,TGTGCCAGCAGCCAAGATCTCGGGCAAAAGCAGTACTTC,CASSQDLGQKQYF
TRBJ1-5,TRBV6-5,NA,NA,TGTGCCAGCGGACTGAGACAGCCCCAGCATTTT,CASGLRQPQHF
TRBJ2-2,TRBV28,once,NA,TGTGCCAGCAGTTTGGGACAGGATGAGGGGGGGACGAACACCGGGGAGCTGTTTTTT,CASSLGQDEGGTNTGELFF
TRBJ2-1,TRBV7-9,NA,NA,TGTGCCAGCAGCTCCGACCCCACCGGGATATCCAACAATGAGCAGTTCTTC,CASSSDPTGISNNEQFF
TRBJ2-7,TRBV5-5,NA,TRBD2,TGTGCCAGCAGCTATCAAGCGGGGGAATACGAGCAGTACTTC,CASSYQAGEYEQYF
TRBJ1-1,TRBV29-1,NA,NA,TGCAGCGTTGTCCCGCGAGAGAAGAGTGAAGCTTTCTTT,CSVVPREKSEAFF
TRBJ2-3,TRBV4-3,NA,TRBD2,TGCGCCAGCAGCCAAGAGAAAGCGGGGTTGGATACGCAGTATTTT,CASSQEKAGLDTQYF
TRBJ1-1,TRBV29-1,NA,NA,TGCAGCGTTGTGTTCAGTACCAACACTGAAGCTTTCTTT,CSVVFSTNTEAFF
TRBJ1-6,TRBV7-2,NA,NA,TGTGCCAGCAGCTTAGCTGGACCACCGAATTCACCCCTCCACTTT,CASSLAGPPNSPLHF
TRBJ2-7,TRBV7-2,NA,NA,TGTGCCAGCAGCTTAGGGAATGCCTACGAGCAGTACTTC,CASSLGNAYEQYF
TRBJ1-5,TRBV4-3,NA,NA,TGCGCCAGCAGCCAGGGGGCCAGGGCCAGTCAGCCCCAGCATTTT,CASSQGARASQPQHF
TRBJ1-3,TRBV11-2,NA,TRBD1,TGTGCCAGCAGCTTAGAGGGACAGGGTTCTGGAAACACCATATATTTT,CASSLEGQGSGNTIYF
TRBJ2-2,TRBV4-1,NA,NA,TGCGCCAGCAGAGACTCCGCGGGGTTAATGGGAACCGGGGAGCTGTTTTTT,CASRDSAGLMGTGELFF
TRBJ1-4,TRBV5-1,NA,NA,TGCGCCAGCAGCTTGAGTTCGGTATGGACTAATGAAAAACTGTTTTTT,CASSLSSVWTNEKLFF
TRBJ1-1,TRBV5-4,NA,NA,TGTGCCAGCAGCACGGGACGGACAATGAACACTGAAGCTTTCTTT,CASSTGRTMNTEAFF
TRBJ2-2,TRBV19,once,NA,TGTGCCAGCCGGCGAGGACAGAGCACCGGGGAGCTGTTTTTT,CASRRGQSTGELFF